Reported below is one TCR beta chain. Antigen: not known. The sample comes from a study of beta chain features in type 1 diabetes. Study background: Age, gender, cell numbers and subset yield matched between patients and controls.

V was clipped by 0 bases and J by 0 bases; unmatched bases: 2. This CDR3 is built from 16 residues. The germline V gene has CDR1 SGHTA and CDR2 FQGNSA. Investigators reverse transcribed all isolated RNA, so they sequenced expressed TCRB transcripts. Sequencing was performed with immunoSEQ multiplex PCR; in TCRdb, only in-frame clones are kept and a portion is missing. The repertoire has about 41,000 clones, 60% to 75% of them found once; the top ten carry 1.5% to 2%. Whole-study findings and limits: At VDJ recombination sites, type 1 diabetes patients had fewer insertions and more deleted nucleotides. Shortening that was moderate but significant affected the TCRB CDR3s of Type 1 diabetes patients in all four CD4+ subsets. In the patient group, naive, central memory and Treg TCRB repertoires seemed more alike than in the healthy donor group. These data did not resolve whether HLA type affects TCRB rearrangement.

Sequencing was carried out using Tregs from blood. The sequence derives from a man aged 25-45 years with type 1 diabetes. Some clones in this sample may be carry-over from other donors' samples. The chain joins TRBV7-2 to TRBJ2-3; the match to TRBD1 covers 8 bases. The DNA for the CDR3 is TGTGCCAGCAGCTTAGCTCAGGGGGCCAGCACAGATACGCAGTATTTT. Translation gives CASSLAQGASTDTQYF.